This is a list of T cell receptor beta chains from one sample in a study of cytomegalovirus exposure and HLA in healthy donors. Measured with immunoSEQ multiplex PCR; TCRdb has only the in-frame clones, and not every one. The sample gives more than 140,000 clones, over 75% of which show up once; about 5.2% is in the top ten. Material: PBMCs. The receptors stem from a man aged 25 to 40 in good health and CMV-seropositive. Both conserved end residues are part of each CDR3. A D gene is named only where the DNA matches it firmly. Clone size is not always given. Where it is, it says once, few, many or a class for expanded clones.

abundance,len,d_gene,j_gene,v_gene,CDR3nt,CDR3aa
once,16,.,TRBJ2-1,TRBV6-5,TGTGCCAGCAGTTACTCGGCAGGGCATATCATTGATGAGCAGTTCTTC,CASSYSAGHIIDEQFF
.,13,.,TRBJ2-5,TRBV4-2,TGTGCCAGCAGCCAAGAACAACAAGAGACCCAGTACTTC,CASSQEQQETQYF
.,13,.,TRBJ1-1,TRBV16,TGTGCCAGCAGACTACCGAAGAACACTGAAGCTTTCTTT,CASRLPKNTEAFF
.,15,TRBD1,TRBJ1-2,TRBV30,TGTGCCTGGAGTGTACGGGACAGGGCCATGGGTGGCTACACCTTC,CAWSVRDRAMGGYTF
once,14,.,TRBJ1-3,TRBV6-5,TGTGCCAGCAGTTATACGGTCTCTGGAAACACCATATATTTT,CASSYTVSGNTIYF
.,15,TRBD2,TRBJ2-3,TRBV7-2,TGTGCCAGCTCCCTTAGCGGGGGGAGCACAGATACGCAGTATTTT,CASSLSGGSTDTQYF
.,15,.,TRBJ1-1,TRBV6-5,TGTGCCAGCAGCCGTCGCGGGGGGGTTAACACTGAAGCTTTCTTT,CASSRRGGVNTEAFF
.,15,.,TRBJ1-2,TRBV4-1,TGCGCCAGCAGCCAAGTTTCTAACAGTGGTGTGAGCTACACCTTC,CASSQVSNSGVSYTF
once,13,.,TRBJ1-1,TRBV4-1,TGCGCCAGCAGCCTCCTTATGAACACTGAAGCTTTCTTT,CASSLLMNTEAFF
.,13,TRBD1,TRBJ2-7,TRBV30,TGTGCCTGTTCCCGGGACAGGGGAGACGAGCAGTACTTC,CACSRDRGDEQYF
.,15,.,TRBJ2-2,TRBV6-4,TGTGCCAGCAGTGACGGCAGGGGTGGTAGCGGGGAGCTGTTTTTT,CASSDGRGGSGELFF
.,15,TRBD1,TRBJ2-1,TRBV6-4,TGTGCCAGCCGGCCTAATGGACAGGCCTACAATGAGCAGTTCTTC,CASRPNGQAYNEQFF
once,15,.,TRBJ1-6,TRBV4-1,TGCGCCAGCAGCCAGGACATGTTTCCAAATTCACCCCTCCACTTT,CASSQDMFPNSPLHF
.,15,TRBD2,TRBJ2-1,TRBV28,TGTGCCAGCAGTCCCACTAGCGGGGAGTACAATGAGCAGTTCTTC,CASSPTSGEYNEQFF
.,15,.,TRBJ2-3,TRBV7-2,TGTGCCAGCAGCTTACAAGCCCCCGGCACAGATACGCAGTATTTT,CASSLQAPGTDTQYF
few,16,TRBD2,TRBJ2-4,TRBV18,TGTGCCAGCTCACTCCTGACTAGCGGGGGGTTAAACAGTCAGTACTTC,CASSLLTSGGLNSQYF
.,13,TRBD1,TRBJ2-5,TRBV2,TGTGCCATTCTAGGACAGGCCCAAGAGACCCAGTACTTC,CAILGQAQETQYF
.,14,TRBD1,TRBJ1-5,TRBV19,TGTGCCAGTAGTAGGGACAGGGGCTACCAGCCCCAGCATTTT,CASSRDRGYQPQHF
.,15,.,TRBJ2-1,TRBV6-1,TGTGCCAGCAGTGAACCGGGGGGCCCCTACAATGAGCAGTTCTTC,CASSEPGGPYNEQFF
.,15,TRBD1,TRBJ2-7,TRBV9,TGTGCCAGCAGCTTGACAGGGTCCGCAACCTACGAGCAGTACTTC,CASSLTGSATYEQYF
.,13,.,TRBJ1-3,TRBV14,TGTGCCAGCAGCCCGGGGGCTGGAAACACCATATATTTT,CASSPGAGNTIYF
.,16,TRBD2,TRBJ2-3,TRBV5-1,TGCGCCAGCAGCTTGGGGACTAGCGCTAGCACAGATACGCAGTATTTT,CASSLGTSASTDTQYF